Listed below are T cell receptor beta chains from one sample, sequenced in a study of blood T cell repertoires in COVID-19. Some clones are missing from TCRdb's copy, which holds only in-frame ones; the method was immunoSEQ multiplex PCR. In the table there are approximately 50,000 clones, approximately 85% of which are singletons. Sequences were obtained from peripheral blood. The receptors shown here come from a man aged 60-69 years with acute or convalescent COVID-19. The CDR3 runs from the conserved cysteine through the conserved F or W. The D gene is left open where the match is weak. For some rows the clone size is stated as once, few or many, or as a class when expanded; others skip it.

d_call clone_size j_call v_call cdr3_aa cdr3_nt
TRBD1 NA TRBJ1-1 TRBV24-1 CATSDRTGRAFF TGTGCCACCAGTGATCGGACAGGGAGGGCTTTCTTT
NA NA TRBJ1-5 TRBV28 CASTLGGRGANQPQHF TGTGCCAGCACCCTCGGCGGAAGGGGCGCAAATCAGCCCCAGCATTTT
NA NA TRBJ1-3 TRBV7-8 CASSLQGSNGNTIYF TGTGCCAGCAGCTTGCAGGGATCTAATGGAAACACCATATATTTT
TRBD1 NA TRBJ1-2 TRBV28 CASRTGSNYGYTF TGTGCCAGTAGGACAGGTTCTAACTATGGCTACACCTTC
NA NA TRBJ1-2 TRBV5-4 CASSPKASSNYGYTF TGTGCCAGCAGCCCTAAAGCGTCCTCTAACTATGGCTACACCTTC
NA NA TRBJ1-2 TRBV21-1 CASSSYRTGGCYGYTF TGTGCCAGCAGCTCTTACCGGACAGGGGGCTGCTATGGCTACACCTTC
NA NA TRBJ1-1 TRBV9 CASSPNGGMNTEAFF TGTGCCAGCAGCCCGAATGGCGGAATGAACACTGAAGCTTTCTTT
TRBD2 NA TRBJ2-5 TRBV5-1 CASGLAGQETQYF TGCGCCAGCGGACTAGCGGGGCAAGAGACCCAGTACTTC
TRBD1 NA TRBJ2-4 TRBV2 CASSGYRGGNIQYF TGTGCCAGCAGTGGCTACAGGGGCGGAAACATTCAGTACTTC
TRBD1 once TRBJ1-2 TRBV29-1 CSVERGGRDRDGYTF TGCAGCGTTGAAAGAGGGGGACGGGACAGAGATGGCTACACCTTC
TRBD1 NA TRBJ2-2 TRBV3-1/TRBV3-2 CASRDRTNTGELFF TGTGCCAGCCGGGACAGGACGAACACCGGGGAGCTGTTTTTT
NA NA TRBJ1-6 TRBV3-1/TRBV3-2 CASSQRVSNSPLHF TGTGCCAGCAGCCAACGGGTATCCAATTCACCCCTCCACTTT
TRBD1 NA TRBJ1-2 TRBV6-5 CASSPGQGNYGYTF TGTGCCAGCAGTCCGGGACAGGGGAACTATGGCTACACCTTC
NA few TRBJ2-7 TRBV7-9 CASSVGGGDYEQYF TGTGCCAGCAGCGTAGGAGGGGGTGACTACGAGCAGTACTTC
NA NA TRBJ1-4 TRBV7-8 CASTPPGRGNEKLFF TGTGCCAGCACCCCACCCGGGAGGGGAAATGAAAAACTGTTTTTT
TRBD2 NA TRBJ2-7 TRBV3-1/TRBV3-2 CASSQEGRLAGASYEQYF TGTGCCAGCAGCCAAGAAGGGAGACTAGCTGGGGCCTCCTACGAGCAGTACTTC
TRBD1 NA TRBJ1-3 TRBV4-1 CASSQEDRPSSGNTIYF TGCGCCAGCAGCCAAGAGGACAGGCCGAGCTCTGGAAACACCATATATTTT
TRBD2 NA TRBJ2-3 TRBV12-5 CASGTSGTDTQYF TGTGCTAGCGGGACTAGCGGGACAGATACGCAGTATTTT
TRBD2 once TRBJ2-1 TRBV12-3/TRBV12-4 CASRSTSSEQFF TGTGCCAGCAGATCGACTAGCTCTGAGCAGTTCTTC
NA NA TRBJ1-4 TRBV3-1/TRBV3-2 CASSQGQVRIAEKLFF TGTGCCAGCAGCCAAGGGCAGGTTCGGATTGCGGAAAAACTGTTTTTT
NA NA TRBJ2-1 TRBV7-3 CASSPGQLPWDNEQFF TGTGCCAGCAGCCCAGGACAGCTCCCTTGGGACAATGAGCAGTTCTTC
TRBD2 NA TRBJ2-5 TRBV5-1 CASSGGREQETQYF TGCGCCAGCAGCGGCGGGAGGGAACAAGAGACCCAGTACTTC
TRBD2 once TRBJ2-7 TRBV18 CASSPGLVNYEQYF TGTGCCAGCTCACCAGGACTAGTAAACTACGAGCAGTACTTC
TRBD1 NA TRBJ1-3 TRBV18 CASSSGTGLSGNTIYF TGTGCCAGCTCCTCCGGGACAGGCCTCTCTGGAAACACCATATATTTT
NA NA TRBJ1-6 TRBV27 CASSLFSGSPLHF TGTGCCAGCAGTTTATTTTCGGGGTCACCCCTCCACTTT
NA NA TRBJ1-2 TRBV7-9 CASGSLTHNGYTF TGTGCCAGCGGTAGCTTAACGCACAATGGCTACACCTTC
NA NA TRBJ2-7 TRBV30 CAWSGGTRGEQYF TGTGCCTGGAGTGGCGGGACCAGGGGGGAGCAGTACTTC
NA NA TRBJ2-1 TRBV30 CAWSVNRDNEQFF TGTGCCTGGAGTGTAAACAGGGACAATGAGCAGTTCTTC
NA NA TRBJ1-1 TRBV13 CASRPRGVNTEAFF TGTGCCAGCAGACCCCGGGGGGTGAACACTGAAGCTTTCTTT
NA NA TRBJ2-5 TRBV5-1 CASSSTAGETQYF TGCGCCAGCAGCTCGACCGCCGGGGAGACCCAGTACTTC
NA NA TRBJ1-1 TRBV7-2 CASSRGQNTEAFF TGTGCCAGCAGTCGGGGACAGAACACTGAAGCTTTCTTT
NA once TRBJ1-2 TRBV19 CASTLQGDLYGYTF TGTGCCAGTACCCTACAGGGCGATCTCTATGGCTACACCTTC
TRBD1 medium-sized TRBJ1-1 TRBV28 CASSLSQGARAFF TGTGCCAGCAGTCTCTCTCAGGGGGCGCGGGCTTTCTTT
NA NA TRBJ2-5 TRBV30 CAWTLGAGLRETQYF TGTGCCTGGACCCTCGGGGCGGGACTTCGAGAGACCCAGTACTTC
TRBD1 once TRBJ2-1 TRBV6-2/TRBV6-3 CASRPFRGFSNEQFF TGTGCCAGCAGACCTTTCAGGGGGTTTTCCAATGAGCAGTTCTTC
TRBD1 NA TRBJ2-1 TRBV9 CASGEGQGRDEQFF TGTGCCAGCGGGGAAGGACAGGGGAGAGATGAGCAGTTCTTC
TRBD1 NA TRBJ1-6 TRBV5-1 CASSLTSGQHYNSPLHF TGCGCCAGCAGCTTAACCTCGGGACAGCATTATAATTCACCCCTCCACTTT
NA NA TRBJ2-1 TRBV28 CASSLLGRYNEQFF TGTGCCAGCAGTTTATTGGGGCGATACAATGAGCAGTTCTTC
TRBD1 NA TRBJ2-7 TRBV3-1/TRBV3-2 CASSRATGVGEQYF TGTGCCAGCAGCAGAGCGACAGGGGTGGGGGAGCAGTACTTC
NA NA TRBJ1-2 TRBV6-5 CASILGGGGLRGYTF TGTGCCAGCATTTTAGGGGGGGGAGGGCTTCGTGGCTACACCTTC
TRBD2 NA TRBJ2-2 TRBV5-4 CASRAGTSGSLAGELFF TGTGCCAGCAGGGCCGGGACTAGCGGGAGCTTGGCCGGGGAGCTGTTTTTT
NA NA TRBJ1-1 TRBV29-1 CSVERQENTEAFF TGCAGCGTTGAAAGGCAGGAGAACACTGAAGCTTTCTTT
TRBD1 NA TRBJ1-5 TRBV24-1 CATSDRSGGSPEPQHF TGTGCCACCAGTGATAGGTCAGGGGGTTCCCCTGAGCCCCAGCATTTT
NA NA TRBJ2-1 TRBV11-2 CASSSPTRTHNEQFF TGTGCCAGCAGCTCACCGACTAGGACCCACAATGAGCAGTTCTTC